One and the same sample provided the 3 T cell receptor beta chains below, sequenced in a study of blood T cell repertoires in COVID-19. The method was immunoSEQ multiplex PCR; TCRdb's version includes in-frame clones alone and lacks a portion of them. The data hold 270,000 or so clones, with 80% to 85% observed a single time. Specimen: PBMCs or T cells enriched from blood (not recorded which). The source is a man between 50 and 59 years old who had recovered from COVID-19.

The chain joins TRBV5-4 to TRBJ1-3; D not resolved. The germline V and J ends were trimmed by 4 bases and 2 bases, with 16 bases remaining between them. From germline, CDR1 is SGHNT and CDR2 YYREEE (reference sequence). The CDR3 covers 16 residues. This CDR3 is CASSPRGRGAGNTIYF. CDR3 bases: TGTGCCAGCAGCCCGAGAGGACGGGGAGCTGGAAACACCATATATTTT.

This CDR3 reads CATSDFGGNQETQYF. The CDR3 DNA follows: TGTGCCACCAGTGATTTCGGAGGGAACCAAGAGACCCAGTACTTC. The rearrangement links TRBV24-1 to TRBJ2-5, with a weak D call TRBD2 (6 bases). V was shortened by 1 base and J by 0 bases, with 8 bases between the two germline ends. Germline values: CDR1 KGHDR, CDR2 SFDVKD. This CDR3 comprises 15 residues.

The gene calls are TRBV2 and TRBJ2-3; perhaps TRBD2 as D (6 bases). Germline V lookup: CDR1 SNHLY, CDR2 FYNNEI. Trimming took off 7 bases at V and 4 bases at J, with 12 bases between the two ends. The CDR3 length is 13 residues. The CDR3 protein is CASNMWGADTQYF. The CDR3 DNA reads TGTGCCAGCAATATGTGGGGGGCAGATACGCAGTATTTT.